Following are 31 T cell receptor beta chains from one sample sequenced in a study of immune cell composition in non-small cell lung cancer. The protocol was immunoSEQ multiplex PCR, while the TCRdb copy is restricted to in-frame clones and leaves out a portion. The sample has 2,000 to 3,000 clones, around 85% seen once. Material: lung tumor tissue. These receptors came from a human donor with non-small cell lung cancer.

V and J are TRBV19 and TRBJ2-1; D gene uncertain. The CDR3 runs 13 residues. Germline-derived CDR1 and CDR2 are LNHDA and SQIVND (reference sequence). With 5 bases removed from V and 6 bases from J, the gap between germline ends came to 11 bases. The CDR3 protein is CASSSRPVNEQFF. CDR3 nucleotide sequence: TGTGCCAGTAGTTCGCGCCCGGTCAATGAGCAGTTCTTC.

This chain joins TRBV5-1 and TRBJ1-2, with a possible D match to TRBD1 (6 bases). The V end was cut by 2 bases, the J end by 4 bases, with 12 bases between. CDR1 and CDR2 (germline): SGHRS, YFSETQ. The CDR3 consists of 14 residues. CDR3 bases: TGCGCCAGCAGCTTCGGGGGGCACGGCTATGGCTACACCTTC. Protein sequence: CASSFGGHGYGYTF. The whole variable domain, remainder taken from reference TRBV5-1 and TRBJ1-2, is KAGVTQTPRYLIKTRGQQVTLSCSPISGHRSVSWYQQTPGQGLQFLFEYFSETQRNKGNFPGRFSGRQFSNSRSEMNVSTLELGDSALYLCASSFGGHGYGYTFGSGTRLTVV.

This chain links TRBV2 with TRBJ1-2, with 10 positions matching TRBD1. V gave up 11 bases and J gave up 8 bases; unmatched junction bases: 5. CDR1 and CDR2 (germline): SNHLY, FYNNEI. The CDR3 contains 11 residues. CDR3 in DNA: TGTGCCTCCGGGACAGGGGACGGCTACACCTTC. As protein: CASGTGDGYTF.

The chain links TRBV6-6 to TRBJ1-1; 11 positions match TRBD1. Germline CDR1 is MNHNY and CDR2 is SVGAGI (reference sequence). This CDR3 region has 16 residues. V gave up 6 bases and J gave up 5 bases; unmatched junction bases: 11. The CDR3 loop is CASSHRTGGAGTEAFF. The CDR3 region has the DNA TGTGCCAGCAGCCATCGGACAGGGGGCGCCGGAACTGAAGCTTTCTTT.

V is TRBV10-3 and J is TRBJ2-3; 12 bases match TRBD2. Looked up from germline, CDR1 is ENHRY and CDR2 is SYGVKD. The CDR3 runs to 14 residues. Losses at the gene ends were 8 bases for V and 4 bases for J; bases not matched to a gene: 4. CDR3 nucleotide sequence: TGTGCCATCCTAGCGGGGGGGCAGGCAGATACGCAGTATTTT. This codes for CAILAGGQADTQYF.

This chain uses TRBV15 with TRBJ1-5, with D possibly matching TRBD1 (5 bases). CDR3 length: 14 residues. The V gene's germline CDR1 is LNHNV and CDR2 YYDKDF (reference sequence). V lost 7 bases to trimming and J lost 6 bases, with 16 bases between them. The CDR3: CATTPNQGGQPQHF. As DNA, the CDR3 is TGTGCCACCACCCCGAACCAGGGAGGTCAGCCCCAGCATTTT.

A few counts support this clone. Here the CDR3 DNA reads TGTGCCAGTAGTATAGGGGCTAGCGGGGGTAATGAGCAGTTCTTC. Translating gives CASSIGASGGNEQFF. The chain couples TRBV19 to TRBJ2-1, with 10 bases fitting TRBD2. V was pared by 1 base and J by 7 bases, with 4 bases of the junction left unmatched. The CDR3 is made up of 15 amino acids. Germline CDR1 and CDR2: LNHDA and SQIVND (reference sequence). Using reference TRBV19 and TRBJ2-1 for the parts outside the CDR3, the full variable domain is DGGITQSPKYLFRKEGQNVTLSCEQNLNHDAMYWYRQDPGQGLRLIYYSQIVNDFQKGDIAEGYSVSREKKESFPLTVTSAQKNPTAFYLCASSIGASGGNEQFFGPGTRLTVL.

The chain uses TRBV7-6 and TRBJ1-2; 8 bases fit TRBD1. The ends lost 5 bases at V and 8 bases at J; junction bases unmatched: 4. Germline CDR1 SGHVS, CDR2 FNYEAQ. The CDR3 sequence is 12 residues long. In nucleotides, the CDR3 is TGTGCCAGCAGCGGGACAGGCGGGGGCTACACCTTC. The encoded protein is CASSGTGGGYTF.

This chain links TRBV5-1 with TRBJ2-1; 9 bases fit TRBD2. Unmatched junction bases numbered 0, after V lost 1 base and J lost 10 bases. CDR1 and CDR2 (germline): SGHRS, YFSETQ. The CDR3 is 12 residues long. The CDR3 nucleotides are TGCGCCAGCAGCTTGACTAGCGGGGAGCAGTTCTTC. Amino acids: CASSLTSGEQFF. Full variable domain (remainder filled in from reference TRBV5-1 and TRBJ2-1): KAGVTQTPRYLIKTRGQQVTLSCSPISGHRSVSWYQQTPGQGLQFLFEYFSETQRNKGNFPGRFSGRQFSNSRSEMNVSTLELGDSALYLCASSLTSGEQFFGPGTRLTVL.

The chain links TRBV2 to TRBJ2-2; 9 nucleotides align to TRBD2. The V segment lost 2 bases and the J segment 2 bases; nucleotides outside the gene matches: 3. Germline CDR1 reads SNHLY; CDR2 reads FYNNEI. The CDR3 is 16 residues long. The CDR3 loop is CASSEMRGGNTGELFF. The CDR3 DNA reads TGTGCCAGCAGTGAAATGCGGGGGGGTAACACCGGGGAGCTGTTTTTT.

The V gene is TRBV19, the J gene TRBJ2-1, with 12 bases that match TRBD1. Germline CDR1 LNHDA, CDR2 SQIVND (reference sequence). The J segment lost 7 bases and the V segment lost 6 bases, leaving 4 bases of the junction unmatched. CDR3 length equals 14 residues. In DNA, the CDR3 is TGTGCCAGTAGGGGGACAGGGGGCATAAATGAGCAGTTCTTC. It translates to CASRGTGGINEQFF. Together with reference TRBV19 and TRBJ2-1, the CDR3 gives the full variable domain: DGGITQSPKYLFRKEGQNVTLSCEQNLNHDAMYWYRQDPGQGLRLIYYSQIVNDFQKGDIAEGYSVSREKKESFPLTVTSAQKNPTAFYLCASRGTGGINEQFFGPGTRLTVL.

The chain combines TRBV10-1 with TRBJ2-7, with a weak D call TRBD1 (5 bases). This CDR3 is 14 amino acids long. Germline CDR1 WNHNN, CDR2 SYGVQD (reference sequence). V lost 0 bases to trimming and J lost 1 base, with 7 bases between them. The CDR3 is CASSESRDSYEQYF. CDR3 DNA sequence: TGCGCCAGCAGTGAGTCCAGGGATTCCTACGAGCAGTACTTC.

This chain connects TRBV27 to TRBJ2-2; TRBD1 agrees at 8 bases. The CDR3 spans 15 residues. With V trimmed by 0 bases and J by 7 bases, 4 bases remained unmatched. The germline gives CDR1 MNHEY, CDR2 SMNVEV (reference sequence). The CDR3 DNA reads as TGTGCCAGCAGTTTATCTCGGACAGGGATCGGGGAGCTGTTTTTT. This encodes CASSLSRTGIGELFF.

CDR3 coding DNA: TGTGCCAGCAGTTACGAGACAGGGGGCTACGAGCAGTACTTC. Residues: CASSYETGGYEQYF. V and J are TRBV6-5 and TRBJ2-7; 9 positions match TRBD1. The CDR3 consists of 14 residues. From germline, CDR1 is MNHEY and CDR2 SVGAGI. V dropped 2 bases and J dropped 3; count of bases not matched to a gene: 2.

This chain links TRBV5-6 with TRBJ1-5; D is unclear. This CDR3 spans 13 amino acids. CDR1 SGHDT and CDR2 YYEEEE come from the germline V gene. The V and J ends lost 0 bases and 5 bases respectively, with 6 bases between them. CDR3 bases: TGTGCCAGCAGCTTGGATCCGGATCAGCCCCAGCATTTT. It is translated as CASSLDPDQPQHF.

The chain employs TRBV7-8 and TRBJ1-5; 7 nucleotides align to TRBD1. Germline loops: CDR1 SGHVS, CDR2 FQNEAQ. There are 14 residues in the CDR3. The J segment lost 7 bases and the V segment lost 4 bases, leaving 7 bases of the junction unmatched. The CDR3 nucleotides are TGTGCCAGCAGCTCTAGACAGGGAGGACAGCCCCAGCATTTT. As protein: CASSSRQGGQPQHF. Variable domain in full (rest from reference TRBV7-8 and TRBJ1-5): GAGVSQSPRYKVAKRGQDVALRCDPISGHVSLFWYQQALGQGPEFLTYFQNEAQLDKSGLPSDRFFAERPEGSVSTLKIQRTQQEDSAVYLCASSSRQGGQPQHFGDGTRLSIL.

CDR3 protein: CASSPLTGGTDTQYF. The CDR3, as DNA: TGTGCCAGCAGCCCCCTGACAGGGGGCACAGATACGCAGTATTTT. V is TRBV7-8 and J is TRBJ2-3, with 8 bases fitting TRBD1. This CDR3 contains 15 residues. From germline, CDR1 is SGHVS and CDR2 FQNEAQ. Trimming removed 5 bases from V and 1 base from J; junction bases left unmatched: 5.

The chain's CDR3 is CASRRGQGAYEQYF. The CDR3 DNA reads as TGTGCCAGCAGGAGAGGACAGGGGGCCTACGAGCAGTACTTC. V is TRBV6-1 and J is TRBJ2-7, with 10 positions matching TRBD1. This CDR3 has 14 residues. Trimming cost V 6 bases and J 2 bases; bases outside gene matches: 4. Germline values: CDR1 MNHNS, CDR2 SASEGT.

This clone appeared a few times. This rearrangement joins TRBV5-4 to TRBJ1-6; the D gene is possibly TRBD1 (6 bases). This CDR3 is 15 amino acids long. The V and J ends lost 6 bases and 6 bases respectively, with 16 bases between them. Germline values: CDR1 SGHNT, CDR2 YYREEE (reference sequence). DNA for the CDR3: TGTGCCAGCAACATACAGGGTTTGGGTAATTCACCCCTCCACTTT. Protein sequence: CASNIQGLGNSPLHF.

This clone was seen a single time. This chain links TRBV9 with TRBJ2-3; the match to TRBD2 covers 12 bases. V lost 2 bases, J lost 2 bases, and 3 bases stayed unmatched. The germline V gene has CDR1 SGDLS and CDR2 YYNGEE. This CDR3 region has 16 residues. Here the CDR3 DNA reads TGTGCCAGCAGCGTTGGACTAGCGGGGCTCACAGATACGCAGTATTTT. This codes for CASSVGLAGLTDTQYF.

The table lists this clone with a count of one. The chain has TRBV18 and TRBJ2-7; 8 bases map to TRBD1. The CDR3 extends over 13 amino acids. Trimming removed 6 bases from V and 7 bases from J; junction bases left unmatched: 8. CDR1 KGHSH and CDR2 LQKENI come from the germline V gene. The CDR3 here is CASSLRDRIEQYF. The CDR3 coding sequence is TGTGCCAGCTCTCTGCGGGACAGGATAGAGCAGTACTTC. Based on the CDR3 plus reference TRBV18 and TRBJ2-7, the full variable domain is NAGVMQNPRHLVRRRGQEARLRCSPMKGHSHVYWYRQLPEEGLKFMVYLQKENIIDESGMPKERFSAEFPKEGPSILRIQQVVRGDSAAYFCASSLRDRIEQYFGPGTRLTVT.

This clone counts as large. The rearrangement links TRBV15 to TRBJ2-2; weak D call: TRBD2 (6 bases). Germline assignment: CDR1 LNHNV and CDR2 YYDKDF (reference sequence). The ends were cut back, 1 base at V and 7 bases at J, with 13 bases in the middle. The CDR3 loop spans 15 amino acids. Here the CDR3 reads CATSRVEGRGGELFF. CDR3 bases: TGTGCCACCAGCAGAGTGGAGGGGCGAGGCGGGGAGCTGTTTTTT.

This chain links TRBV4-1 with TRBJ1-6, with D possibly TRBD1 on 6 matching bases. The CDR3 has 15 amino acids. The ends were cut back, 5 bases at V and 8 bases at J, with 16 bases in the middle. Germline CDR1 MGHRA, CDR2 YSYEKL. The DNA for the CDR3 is TGCGCCAGCAGCGAAAGCGGGGGCTGGGATTCACCCCTCCACTTT. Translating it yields CASSESGGWDSPLHF.

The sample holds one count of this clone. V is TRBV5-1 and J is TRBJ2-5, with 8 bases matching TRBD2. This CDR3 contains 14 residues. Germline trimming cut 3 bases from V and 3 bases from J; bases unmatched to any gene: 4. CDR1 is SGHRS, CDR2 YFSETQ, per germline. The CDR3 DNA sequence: TGCGCCAGCAGCTCAGGACTAGCTGAAGAGACCCAGTACTTC. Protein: CASSSGLAEETQYF.

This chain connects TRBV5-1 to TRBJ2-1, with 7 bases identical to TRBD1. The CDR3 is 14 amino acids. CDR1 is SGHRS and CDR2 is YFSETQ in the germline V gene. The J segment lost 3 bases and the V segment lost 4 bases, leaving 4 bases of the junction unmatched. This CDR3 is CASSATGFYNEQFF. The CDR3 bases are TGCGCCAGCAGCGCGACAGGGTTCTACAATGAGCAGTTCTTC.

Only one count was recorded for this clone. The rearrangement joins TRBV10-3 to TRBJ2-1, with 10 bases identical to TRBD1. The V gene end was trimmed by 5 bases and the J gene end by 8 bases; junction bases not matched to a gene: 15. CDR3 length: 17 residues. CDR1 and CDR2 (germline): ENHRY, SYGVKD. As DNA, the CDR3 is TGTGCCATCAGTAGCCCGGTGGGGACAGGGGTCAGCGATGAGCAGTTCTTC. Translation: CAISSPVGTGVSDEQFF.

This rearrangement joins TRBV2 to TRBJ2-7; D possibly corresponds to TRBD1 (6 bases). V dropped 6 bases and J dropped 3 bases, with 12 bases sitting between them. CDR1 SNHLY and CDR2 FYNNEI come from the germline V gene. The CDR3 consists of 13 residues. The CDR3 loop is CASSLGQYYEQYF. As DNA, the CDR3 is TGTGCCAGCAGCCTCGGACAGTACTACGAGCAGTACTTC.

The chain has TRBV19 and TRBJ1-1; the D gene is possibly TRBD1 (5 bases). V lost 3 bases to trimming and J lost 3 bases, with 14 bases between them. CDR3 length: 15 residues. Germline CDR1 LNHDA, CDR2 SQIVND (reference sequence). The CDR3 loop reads CASSISGGTDTEAFF. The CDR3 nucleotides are TGTGCCAGTAGTATCTCGGGGGGAACGGACACTGAAGCTTTCTTT.

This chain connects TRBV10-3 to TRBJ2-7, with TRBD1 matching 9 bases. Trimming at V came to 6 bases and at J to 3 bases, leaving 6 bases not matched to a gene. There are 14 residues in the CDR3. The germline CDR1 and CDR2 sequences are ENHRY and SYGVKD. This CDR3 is CAIRGQGINYEQYF. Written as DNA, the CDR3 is TGTGCCATCAGGGGACAGGGAATTAACTACGAGCAGTACTTC.

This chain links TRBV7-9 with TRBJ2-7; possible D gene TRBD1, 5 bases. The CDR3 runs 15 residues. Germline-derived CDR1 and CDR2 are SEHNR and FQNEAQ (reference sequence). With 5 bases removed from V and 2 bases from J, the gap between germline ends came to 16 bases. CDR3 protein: CASSLVDRGAYEQYF. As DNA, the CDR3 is TGTGCCAGCAGCCTAGTCGACAGAGGAGCCTACGAGCAGTACTTC.

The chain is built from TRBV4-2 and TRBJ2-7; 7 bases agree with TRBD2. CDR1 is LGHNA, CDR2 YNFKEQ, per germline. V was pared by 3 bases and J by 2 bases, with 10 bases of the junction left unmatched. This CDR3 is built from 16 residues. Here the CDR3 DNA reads TGTGCCAGCAGCCAGGCAAAGCGGGGACCCCCCTACGAGCAGTACTTC. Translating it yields CASSQAKRGPPYEQYF.